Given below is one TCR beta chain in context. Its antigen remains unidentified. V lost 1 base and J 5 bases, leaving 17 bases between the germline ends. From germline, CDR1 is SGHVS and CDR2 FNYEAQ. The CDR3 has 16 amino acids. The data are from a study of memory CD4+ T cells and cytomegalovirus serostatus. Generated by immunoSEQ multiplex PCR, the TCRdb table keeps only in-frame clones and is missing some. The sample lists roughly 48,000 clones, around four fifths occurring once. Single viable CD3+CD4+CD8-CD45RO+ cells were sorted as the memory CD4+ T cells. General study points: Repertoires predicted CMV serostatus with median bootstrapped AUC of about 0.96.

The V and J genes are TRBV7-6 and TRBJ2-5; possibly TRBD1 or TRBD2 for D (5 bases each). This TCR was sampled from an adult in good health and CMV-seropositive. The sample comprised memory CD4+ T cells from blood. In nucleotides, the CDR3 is TGTGCCAGCAGCTTAGGAGTGGGGGTGATGGGGGAGACCCAGTACTTC. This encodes CASSLGVGVMGETQYF.